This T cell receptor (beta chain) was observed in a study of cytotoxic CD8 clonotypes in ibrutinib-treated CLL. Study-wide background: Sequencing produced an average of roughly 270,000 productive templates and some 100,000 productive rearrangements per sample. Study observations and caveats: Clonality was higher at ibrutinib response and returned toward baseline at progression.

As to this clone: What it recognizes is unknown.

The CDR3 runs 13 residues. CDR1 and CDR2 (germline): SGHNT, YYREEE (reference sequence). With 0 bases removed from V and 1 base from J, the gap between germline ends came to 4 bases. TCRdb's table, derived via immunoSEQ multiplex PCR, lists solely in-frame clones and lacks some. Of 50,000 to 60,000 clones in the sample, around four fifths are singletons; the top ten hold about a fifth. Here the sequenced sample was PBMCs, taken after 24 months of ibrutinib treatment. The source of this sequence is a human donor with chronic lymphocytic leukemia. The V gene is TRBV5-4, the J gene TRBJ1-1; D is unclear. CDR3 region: CASSLAGNTEAFF. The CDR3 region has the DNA TGTGCCAGCAGCTTGGCAGGGAACACTGAAGCTTTCTTT.